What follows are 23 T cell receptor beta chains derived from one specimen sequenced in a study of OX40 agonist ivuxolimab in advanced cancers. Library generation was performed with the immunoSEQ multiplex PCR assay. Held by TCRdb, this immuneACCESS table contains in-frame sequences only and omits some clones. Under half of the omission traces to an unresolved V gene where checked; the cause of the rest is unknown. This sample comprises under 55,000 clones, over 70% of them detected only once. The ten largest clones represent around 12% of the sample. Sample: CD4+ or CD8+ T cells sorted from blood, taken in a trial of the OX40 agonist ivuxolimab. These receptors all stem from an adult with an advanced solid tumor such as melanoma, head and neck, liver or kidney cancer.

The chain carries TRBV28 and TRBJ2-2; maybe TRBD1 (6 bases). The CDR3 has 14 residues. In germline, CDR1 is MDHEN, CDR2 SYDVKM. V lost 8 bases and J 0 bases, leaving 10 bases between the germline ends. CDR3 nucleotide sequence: TGTGCCAGCTCCGGACAGACGAACACCGGGGAGCTGTTTTTT. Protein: CASSGQTNTGELFF.

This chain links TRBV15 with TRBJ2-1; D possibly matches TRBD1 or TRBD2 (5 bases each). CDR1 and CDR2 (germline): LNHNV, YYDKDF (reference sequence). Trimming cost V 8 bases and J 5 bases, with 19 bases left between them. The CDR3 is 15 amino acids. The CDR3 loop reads CATGYAGVGDNEQFF. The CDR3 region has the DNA TGTGCCACCGGCTACGCTGGCGTGGGGGACAATGAGCAGTTCTTC.

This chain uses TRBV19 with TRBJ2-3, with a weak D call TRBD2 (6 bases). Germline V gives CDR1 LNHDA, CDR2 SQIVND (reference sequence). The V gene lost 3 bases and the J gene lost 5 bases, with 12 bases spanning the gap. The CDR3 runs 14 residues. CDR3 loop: CASSIIGGQDTQYF. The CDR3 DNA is TGTGCCAGTAGTATTATCGGGGGTCAAGATACGCAGTATTTT.

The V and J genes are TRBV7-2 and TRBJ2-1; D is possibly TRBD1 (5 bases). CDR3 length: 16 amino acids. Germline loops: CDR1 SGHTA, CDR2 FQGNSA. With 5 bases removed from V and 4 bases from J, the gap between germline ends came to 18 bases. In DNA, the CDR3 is TGTGCCAGCAGCCCCGTCGGACAACATATATACAATGAGCAGTTCTTC. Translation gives CASSPVGQHIYNEQFF. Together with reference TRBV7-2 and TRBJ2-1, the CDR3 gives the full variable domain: GAGVSQSPSNKVTEKGKDVELRCDPISGHTALYWYRQSLGQGLEFLIYFQGNSAPDKSGLPSDRFSAERTGGSVSTLTIQRTQQEDSAVYLCASSPVGQHIYNEQFFGPGTRLTVL.

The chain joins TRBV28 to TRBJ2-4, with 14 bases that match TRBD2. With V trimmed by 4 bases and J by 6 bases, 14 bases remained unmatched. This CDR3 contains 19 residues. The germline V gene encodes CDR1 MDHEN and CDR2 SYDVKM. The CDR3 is CASSYPSGTSGSDLNIQYF. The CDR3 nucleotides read TGTGCCAGCAGTTACCCATCCGGGACTAGCGGGAGTGACTTAAACATTCAGTACTTC. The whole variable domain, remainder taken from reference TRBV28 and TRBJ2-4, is DVKVTQSSRYLVKRTGEKVFLECVQDMDHENMFWYRQDPGLGLRLIYFSYDVKMKEKGDIPEGYSVSREKKERFSLILESASTNQTSMYLCASSYPSGTSGSDLNIQYFGAGTRLSVL.

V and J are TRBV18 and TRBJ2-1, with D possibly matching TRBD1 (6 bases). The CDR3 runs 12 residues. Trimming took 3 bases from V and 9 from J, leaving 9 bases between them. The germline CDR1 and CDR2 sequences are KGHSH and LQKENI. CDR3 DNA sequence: TGTGCCAGCTCACCTGGGGGCGGTGAGCAGTTCTTC. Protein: CASSPGGGEQFF.

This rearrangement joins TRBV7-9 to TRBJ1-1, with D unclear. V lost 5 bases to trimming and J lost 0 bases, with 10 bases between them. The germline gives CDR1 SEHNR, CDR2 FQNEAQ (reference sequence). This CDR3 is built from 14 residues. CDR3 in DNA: TGTGCCAGCAGCGCCGGCCGCATGAACACTGAAGCTTTCTTT. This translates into CASSAGRMNTEAFF.

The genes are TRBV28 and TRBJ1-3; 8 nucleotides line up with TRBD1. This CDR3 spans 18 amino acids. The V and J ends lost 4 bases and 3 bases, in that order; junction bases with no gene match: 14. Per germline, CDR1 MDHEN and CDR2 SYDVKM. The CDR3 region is CASSSGQGGSFFGNTIYF. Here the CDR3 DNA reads TGTGCCAGCAGTTCCGGACAGGGAGGGTCTTTTTTTGGAAACACCATATATTTT. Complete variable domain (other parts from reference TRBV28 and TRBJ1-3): DVKVTQSSRYLVKRTGEKVFLECVQDMDHENMFWYRQDPGLGLRLIYFSYDVKMKEKGDIPEGYSVSREKKERFSLILESASTNQTSMYLCASSSGQGGSFFGNTIYFGEGSWLTVV.

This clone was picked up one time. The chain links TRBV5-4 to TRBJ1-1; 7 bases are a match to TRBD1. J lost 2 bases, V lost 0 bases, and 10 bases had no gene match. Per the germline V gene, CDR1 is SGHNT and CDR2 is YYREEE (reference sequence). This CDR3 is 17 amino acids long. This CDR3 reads CASSLEGARVSNTEAFF. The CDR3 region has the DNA TGTGCCAGCAGCTTGGAGGGGGCCAGGGTATCCAACACTGAAGCTTTCTTT.

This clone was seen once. The DNA of the CDR3 is TGTGCCAGCAGTTTATCGGGGACAACTGCAACTAATGAAAAACTGTTTTTT. The encoded protein is CASSLSGTTATNEKLFF. This rearrangement joins TRBV27 to TRBJ1-4; D perhaps matches TRBD1 (6 bases). V gave up 0 bases and J gave up 0 bases, with 11 bases separating them. The germline gives CDR1 MNHEY, CDR2 SMNVEV (reference sequence). There are 17 residues in the CDR3.

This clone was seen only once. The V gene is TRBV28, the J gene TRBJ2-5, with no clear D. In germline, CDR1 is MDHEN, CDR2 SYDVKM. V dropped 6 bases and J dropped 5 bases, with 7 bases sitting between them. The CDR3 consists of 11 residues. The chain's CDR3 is CASSHGETQYF. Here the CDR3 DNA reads TGTGCCAGCAGCCACGGGGAGACCCAGTACTTC.

As DNA, the CDR3 is TGCGCCAGCAGCTGGAACCAAGAGGGGGGCTCCTACAATGAGCAGTTCTTC. Translating it yields CASSWNQEGGSYNEQFF. The chain combines TRBV5-1 with TRBJ2-1; D might be TRBD1 or TRBD2, each matching 6 bases. The CDR3 loop spans 17 amino acids. Trimming took off 3 bases at V and 0 bases at J, with 16 bases between the two ends. Germline V lookup: CDR1 SGHRS, CDR2 YFSETQ.

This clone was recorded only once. The CDR3 coding sequence is TGTGCCAGCAGCTACCCCCCCCTTAGCGGGGTAAGGGATACGCAGTATTTT. This encodes CASSYPPLSGVRDTQYF. V gene TRBV7-8 combines with J gene TRBJ2-3; 8 positions agree with TRBD2. Germline assignment: CDR1 SGHVS and CDR2 FQNEAQ. J was trimmed by 6 bases and V by 4 bases; bases with no gene match: 15. The CDR3 is made up of 17 amino acids.

CDR3 amino acids: CASSLGGGQSSDTQYF. For the CDR3, the DNA is TGCGCCAGCAGCTTGGGTGGGGGCCAATCTTCAGATACGCAGTATTTT. This rearrangement joins TRBV5-1 to TRBJ2-3, with a possible D match to TRBD1 (6 bases). Germline V lookup: CDR1 SGHRS, CDR2 YFSETQ. CDR3 length: 16 residues. Trimming cost V 0 bases and J 4 bases, with 15 bases left between them.

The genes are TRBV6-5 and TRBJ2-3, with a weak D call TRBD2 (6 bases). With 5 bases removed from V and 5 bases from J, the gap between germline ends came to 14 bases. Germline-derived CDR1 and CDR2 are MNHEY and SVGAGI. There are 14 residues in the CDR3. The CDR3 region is CASSRPTSVDTQYF. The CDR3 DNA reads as TGTGCCAGCAGTCGCCCGACTAGTGTAGATACGCAGTATTTT.

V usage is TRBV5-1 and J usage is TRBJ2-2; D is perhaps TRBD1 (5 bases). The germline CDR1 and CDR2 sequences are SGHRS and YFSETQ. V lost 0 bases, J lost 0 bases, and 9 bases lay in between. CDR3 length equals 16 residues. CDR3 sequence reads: CASSLATASNTGELFF. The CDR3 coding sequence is TGCGCCAGCAGCTTGGCGACAGCCTCGAACACCGGGGAGCTGTTTTTT.

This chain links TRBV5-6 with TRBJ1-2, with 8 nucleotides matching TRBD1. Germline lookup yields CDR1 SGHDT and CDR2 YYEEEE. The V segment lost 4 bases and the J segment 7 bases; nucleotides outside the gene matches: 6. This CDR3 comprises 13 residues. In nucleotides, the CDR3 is TGTGCCAGCAGCCCGGACAGGGATGGTGGCTACACCTTC. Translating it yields CASSPDRDGGYTF.

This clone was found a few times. CDR3 loop: CASSLDGTGPQETQYF. For the CDR3, the DNA is TGTGCCAGCAGCTTGGATGGGACGGGACCCCAAGAGACCCAGTACTTC. The chain carries TRBV5-6 and TRBJ2-5; D assignment may be TRBD1 or TRBD2 (5 bases each). The germline CDR1 and CDR2 sequences are SGHDT and YYEEEE. V was clipped by 0 bases and J by 1 base, with 13 bases between them. CDR3 length: 16 amino acids.

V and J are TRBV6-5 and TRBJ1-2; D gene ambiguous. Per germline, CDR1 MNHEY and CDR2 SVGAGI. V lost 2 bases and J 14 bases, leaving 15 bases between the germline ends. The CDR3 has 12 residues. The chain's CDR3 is CASSYDALRPTF. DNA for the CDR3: TGTGCCAGCAGTTACGACGCATTAAGGCCTACCTTC.

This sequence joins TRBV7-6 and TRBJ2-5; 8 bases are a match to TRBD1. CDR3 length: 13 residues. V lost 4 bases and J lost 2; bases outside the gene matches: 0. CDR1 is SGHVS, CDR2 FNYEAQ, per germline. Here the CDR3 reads CASSWDRQETQYF. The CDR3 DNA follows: TGTGCCAGCAGCTGGGACAGGCAAGAGACCCAGTACTTC.

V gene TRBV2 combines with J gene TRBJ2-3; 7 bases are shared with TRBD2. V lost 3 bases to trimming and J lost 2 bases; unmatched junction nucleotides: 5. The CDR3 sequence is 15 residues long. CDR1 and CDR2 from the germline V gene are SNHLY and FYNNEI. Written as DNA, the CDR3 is TGTGCCAGCAGTGACAGAGCGGGGAACACAGATACGCAGTATTTT. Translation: CASSDRAGNTDTQYF. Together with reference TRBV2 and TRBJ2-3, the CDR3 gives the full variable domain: EPEVTQTPSHQVTQMGQEVILRCVPISNHLYFYWYRQILGQKVEFLVSFYNNEISEKSEIFDDQFSVERPDGSNFTLKIRSTKLEDSAMYFCASSDRAGNTDTQYFGPGTRLTVL.

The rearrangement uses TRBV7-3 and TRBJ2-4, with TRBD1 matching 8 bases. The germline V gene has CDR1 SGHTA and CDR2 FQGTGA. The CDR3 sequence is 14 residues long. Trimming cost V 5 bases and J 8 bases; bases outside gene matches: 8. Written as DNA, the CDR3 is TGTGCCAGCAGCCGGGGGCAGGGGGCGGACATTCAGTACTTC. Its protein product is CASSRGQGADIQYF.

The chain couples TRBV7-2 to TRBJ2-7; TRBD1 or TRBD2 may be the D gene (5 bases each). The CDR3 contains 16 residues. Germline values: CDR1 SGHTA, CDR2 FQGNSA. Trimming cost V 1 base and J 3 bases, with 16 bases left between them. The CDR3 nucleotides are TGTGCCAGCAGCTTAGGTCTCTGGGACCGAAACTACGAGCAGTACTTC. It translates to CASSLGLWDRNYEQYF. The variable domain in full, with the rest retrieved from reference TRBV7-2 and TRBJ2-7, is GAGVSQSPSNKVTEKGKDVELRCDPISGHTALYWYRQSLGQGLEFLIYFQGNSAPDKSGLPSDRFSAERTGGSVSTLTIQRTQQEDSAVYLCASSLGLWDRNYEQYFGPGTRLTVT.